A selection of T cell receptor beta chains follows, all from one sample in a study of T cells in Graves' hyperthyroidism and ophthalmopathy. TCRdb ran MiXCR on the multiplex PCR reads and lists one entry per CDR3 protein. The top ten hold approximately 6.4% of the sample, which has 550,000 to 600,000 distinct CDR3 sequences, 12% to 15% seen once. The sequencing input was blood. The receptor source for this set is a woman aged 18-29 years with Graves' ophthalmopathy. Both conserved end residues are part of each CDR3. The order of the fields is D gene, V gene, CDR3 length, J gene, clone size, CDR3 DNA, CDR3 protein. The D gene is left open where the match is weak. Only part of the rows carry a size: once, few, many, or a class if the clone is expanded.

NA	TRBV20-1	12	TRBJ1-1	many	TGCAGTGCTAGAGGTGACCGATCTGAAGCTTTCTTT	CSARGDRSEAFF
NA	TRBV7-2	13	TRBJ2-7	many	TGTGCCAGCAGCTTAGACGGGAACTACGAGCAGTACTTC	CASSLDGNYEQYF
TRBD2	TRBV6-1	16	TRBJ2-3	many	TGTGCCAGCAGAAAGGGGACTAGCCGAAGCACAGATACGCAGTATTTT	CASRKGTSRSTDTQYF
TRBD1	TRBV4-2	13	TRBJ1-1	few	TGTGCCAGCAGCCAAGAAGGGGGCCCTGAAGCTTTCTTT	CASSQEGGPEAFF
NA	TRBV19	14	TRBJ2-7	few	TGTGCCAGTAGGCGAGACTCGACCTCCTACGAGCAGTACTTC	CASRRDSTSYEQYF
TRBD2	TRBV6-4	17	TRBJ2-1	many	TGTGCCAGCAGTGAATCGGGACTAGCGGGGGGGAACAATGAGCAGTTCTTC	CASSESGLAGGNNEQFF
NA	TRBV9	12	TRBJ2-1	many	TGTGCCAGCAGCGTAAGTAGCGGTGAGCAGTTCTTC	CASSVSSGEQFF
NA	TRBV19	12	TRBJ2-7	NA	TGTGCCAGTAGGCCCAACAGGGACGAGCAGTACTTC	CASRPNRDEQYF
TRBD1	TRBV19	15	TRBJ2-7	NA	TGTGCCAGTAGTAGAACCCCGGCAGGGGGCGGAGAGCAGTACTTC	CASSRTPAGGGEQYF
TRBD2	TRBV5-4	15	TRBJ2-1	NA	TGTGCCAGCAGCTCCACACCTAGCGGGGGAAATGAGCAGTTCTTC	CASSSTPSGGNEQFF
TRBD2	TRBV7-7	14	TRBJ2-3	NA	TGTGCTAGCAGCTTAGCGGGCTTCACAGATACGCAGTATTTT	CASSLAGFTDTQYF
NA	TRBV24-1	13	TRBJ1-2	NA	TGTGCCACCAGTGAGGTAGGGAACTATGGCTACACCTTC	CATSEVGNYGYTF
TRBD1	TRBV7-6	20	TRBJ2-2	many	TGTGCCAGCAGCTTAGTAGGGACAGGGGGCAAAACCTCGAACACCGGGGAGCTGTTTTTT	CASSLVGTGGKTSNTGELFF
TRBD1	TRBV24-1	16	TRBJ1-5	many	TGTGCCACCAGTGACGGGGGACAGGGAAGCAATCAGCCCCAGCATTTT	CATSDGGQGSNQPQHF
NA	TRBV12-3/TRBV12-4	15	TRBJ1-3	many	TGTGCCAGCAGTTTAGTCTCGGGAGCTGGAAACACCATATATTTT	CASSLVSGAGNTIYF
NA	TRBV18	15	TRBJ1-1	many	TGTGCCAGCTCACAAGGGGTCCCGCCGAACACTGAAGCTTTCTTT	CASSQGVPPNTEAFF
TRBD2	TRBV3-1	17	TRBJ2-1	NA	TGTGCCAGCAGCCAAGGGGCTAGCGGGATTTCCTACAATGAGCAGTTCTTC	CASSQGASGISYNEQFF
TRBD2	TRBV18	17	TRBJ2-7	many	TGTGCCAGCTCACCTCAGGGACTAGCGGGGAACATGTACGAGCAGTACTTC	CASSPQGLAGNMYEQYF
NA	TRBV6-1	14	TRBJ2-1	many	TGTGCCAGCGGGGCAGCGAAGGCGGGCAATGAGCAGTTCTTC	CASGAAKAGNEQFF
TRBD1	TRBV9	15	TRBJ1-1	NA	TGTGCCAGCAGCGTAGTCTCACAGGGGAGGACTGAAGCTTTCTTT	CASSVVSQGRTEAFF
NA	TRBV5-1	15	TRBJ2-5	few	TGCGCCAGCAGCTCGGGGGCTGGTTCACAAGAGACCCAGTACTTC	CASSSGAGSQETQYF
NA	TRBV4-1	17	TRBJ2-5	NA	TGCGCCAGCAGTCAACTCCTGGGGGTCCGACGGGAAGGGACCCAGTACTTC	CASSQLLGVRREGTQYF
NA	TRBV25-1	14	TRBJ1-1	NA	TGTGCCAGCAGTTCGGGGGGATCGAACACTGAAGCTTTCTTT	CASSSGGSNTEAFF
TRBD2	TRBV7-2	15	TRBJ2-5	many	TGTGCCAGCAGCTTATATACTAGCGGGAGAGAGACCCAGTACTTC	CASSLYTSGRETQYF
TRBD2	TRBV2	17	TRBJ2-7	NA	TGTGCCAGCCCCCGGATCGGGACTAGCGGGAGGTGGGGGGAGCAGTACTTC	CASPRIGTSGRWGEQYF
NA	TRBV4-1	14	TRBJ1-2	NA	TGCGCCAGCAGCCAAGATCGTACGCAGGGGGGCTACACCTTC	CASSQDRTQGGYTF
TRBD2	TRBV6-1	19	TRBJ2-2	few	TGTGCCAGCAGCCGCGCTAGCGGGGGGGGGTTGGGATTCGCCGGGGAGCTGTTTTTT	CASSRASGGGLGFAGELFF
NA	TRBV30	15	TRBJ1-1	many	TGTGCCTGGAGTGTACGCGGGGCCCCAGGGACTGAAGCTTTCTTT	CAWSVRGAPGTEAFF
NA	TRBV12-3/TRBV12-4	13	TRBJ1-2	many	TGTGCCAGCAGTTGGGGGACGGACTATGGCTACACCTTC	CASSWGTDYGYTF
TRBD1	TRBV19	16	TRBJ2-1	many	TGTGCCAGTAGTTTCCACGACAGGGTGGGGTACAATGAGCAGTTCTTC	CASSFHDRVGYNEQFF
NA	TRBV7-6	16	TRBJ1-5	NA	TGTGCCAGCAGCCTAGGACTCGGTGGGGGCAATCAGCCCCAGCATTTT	CASSLGLGGGNQPQHF
NA	TRBV6-2/TRBV6-3	15	TRBJ2-1	many	TGTGCCAGCAGTTACTCCCCTCACTATGACAATGAGCAGTTCTTC	CASSYSPHYDNEQFF
NA	TRBV3-1	13	TRBJ2-7	many	TGTGCCAGCTCGGTAGGCAGGGGCTACGAGCAGTACTTC	CASSVGRGYEQYF
NA	TRBV13	14	TRBJ1-1	many	TGTGCCAGCAGCTTCGGACGGGGATTCCCAGAAGCTTTCTTT	CASSFGRGFPEAFF
TRBD1	TRBV20-1	15	TRBJ1-2	NA	TGCAGTGCTAGAGAACAGGGGGAGACTGACTATGGCTACACCTTC	CSAREQGETDYGYTF
TRBD1	TRBV11-1	16	TRBJ2-1	many	TGTGCCAGCAGCTTCGACAGGGTGAGCTCCTACAATGAGCAGTTCTTC	CASSFDRVSSYNEQFF
NA	TRBV4-2	17	TRBJ2-3	few	TGTGCCAGCAGCCAAGATTTGGCGGGCCCCCGCGCAGATACGCAGTATTTT	CASSQDLAGPRADTQYF
TRBD2	TRBV6-6	19	TRBJ2-2	NA	TGTGCCAGCAGTTACTTGACTAGCTCAAGTACCGGGTACACCGGGGAGCTGTTTTTT	CASSYLTSSSTGYTGELFF
TRBD1	TRBV5-6	16	TRBJ1-4	many	TGTGCCAGCAGCACCGGGACAGGGGGGGCTAATGAAAAACTGTTTTTT	CASSTGTGGANEKLFF
NA	TRBV6-4	13	TRBJ1-1	NA	TGTGCCAGCAGCTCACTACAGGGCGGAAAAGCTTTCTTT	CASSSLQGGKAFF
NA	TRBV25-1	15	TRBJ1-4	few	TGTGCCAGCAGTGAGTCTCAGGGCTACGATGAAAAACTGTTTTTT	CASSESQGYDEKLFF